The rows below give T cell receptor beta chains drawn from one sample of a study of T cells in Graves' hyperthyroidism and ophthalmopathy. TCRdb recomputed calls from the multiplex PCR reads with MiXCR, one row per CDR3 protein. The repertoire holds about 98,000 distinct CDR3 sequences, 35% to 50% seen once, with approximately 10% in the top ten. Sequenced material: peripheral blood or thyroid tissue (not recorded which). These receptors were collected from a woman in her twenties or thirties with Graves' hyperthyroidism. Both conserved end residues are part of each CDR3. A D gene is named only where the DNA matches it firmly. Clone size is stated in some rows and not others, as once, few, many or a class when expanded.

V	J	size	D	length	CDR3	DNA
TRBV5-1	TRBJ1-1	.	.	14	CASSWATMNTEAFF	TGCGCCAGCAGCTGGGCAACCATGAACACTGAAGCTTTCTTT
TRBV7-2	TRBJ1-6	many	TRBD1	13	CASSTRQGSPLHF	TGTGCCAGCAGCACAAGACAGGGGTCACCCCTCCACTTT
TRBV27	TRBJ1-2	many	TRBD1	16	CASSLRSRQGGSGYTF	TGTGCCAGCAGTTTACGGTCAAGACAGGGAGGTTCCGGCTACACCTTC
TRBV15	TRBJ2-5	many	.	13	CATSRDYQETQYF	TGTGCCACCAGCAGAGATTACCAAGAGACCCAGTACTTC
TRBV7-2	TRBJ2-3	.	TRBD2	15	CASSLLRLAADTQYF	TGTGCCAGCAGCTTACTTAGACTAGCCGCAGATACGCAGTATTTT
TRBV27	TRBJ2-7	.	.	14	CASSLGRERSEQYF	TGTGCCAGCAGTTTAGGCAGGGAGAGATCCGAGCAGTACTTC
TRBV3-1	TRBJ2-7	many	.	14	CASSREQGSYEQYF	TGTGCCAGCAGCCGCGAACAGGGATCCTACGAGCAGTACTTC
TRBV10-3	TRBJ2-7	medium-sized	TRBD1	14	CAISADRGDYEQYF	TGTGCCATCAGCGCGGACAGGGGAGACTACGAGCAGTACTTC
TRBV20-1	TRBJ2-5	once	TRBD2	17	CSAGLFAAGEGSETQYF	TGCAGTGCCGGCTTGTTCGCAGCGGGAGAGGGTTCGGAGACCCAGTACTTC
TRBV7-8	TRBJ1-2	many	.	16	CASSLVRGGGAGGYTF	TGTGCCAGCAGCTTAGTGCGAGGCGGGGGGGCTGGTGGCTACACCTTC
TRBV5-5	TRBJ2-2	many	.	14	CASSQPANTGELFF	TGTGCCAGCAGCCAACCTGCGAACACCGGGGAGCTGTTTTTT
TRBV25-1	TRBJ1-2	.	.	16	CASSLPDSNLNYGYTF	TGTGCCAGCAGCCTTCCGGACAGCAACCTCAACTATGGCTACACCTTC
TRBV5-1	TRBJ1-1	many	.	13	CASSLEPLTEAFF	TGCGCCAGCAGCTTGGAACCGCTCACTGAAGCTTTCTTT
TRBV20-1	TRBJ2-7	.	TRBD2	17	CSARGVAGGWRSYEQYF	TGCAGTGCTAGAGGGGTAGCGGGAGGGTGGAGATCTTACGAGCAGTACTTC
TRBV27	TRBJ1-6	many	TRBD1	17	CASRLKAGQGNGSPLHF	TGTGCCAGCAGACTTAAAGCTGGACAGGGAAATGGTTCACCCCTCCACTTT
TRBV27	TRBJ2-7	many	.	11	CASSFGYEQYF	TGTGCCAGCAGTTTTGGGTACGAGCAGTACTTC
TRBV18	TRBJ1-2	many	.	13	CASYGGANYGYTF	TGTGCCAGCTACGGAGGGGCTAACTATGGCTACACCTTC
TRBV7-9	TRBJ2-2	many	.	14	CASSPYSGDGELFF	TGTGCCAGCTCCCCCTATTCCGGTGACGGGGAGCTGTTTTTT
TRBV28	TRBJ1-2	many	TRBD1	12	CAIDRENYGYTF	TGTGCCATCGACAGGGAAAACTATGGCTACACCTTC
TRBV6-6	TRBJ1-3	many	.	15	CASSVTAYSGNTIYF	TGTGCCAGCAGTGTAACAGCGTACTCTGGAAACACCATATATTTT
TRBV6-5	TRBJ1-5	many	.	17	CASSPAADRYSNQPQHF	TGTGCCAGCAGTCCCGCGGCAGACCGATATAGCAATCAGCCCCAGCATTTT
TRBV15	TRBJ2-5	.	.	13	CATSRSLSETQYF	TGTGCCACCAGCAGAAGCCTCAGTGAGACCCAGTACTTC
TRBV5-6	TRBJ2-2	.	.	13	CASSVRRAGELFF	TGTGCCAGCAGCGTTAGAAGGGCCGGGGAGCTGTTTTTT
TRBV10-2	TRBJ1-1	.	TRBD1	14	CAVKPRTGSTEAFF	TGCGCCGTCAAGCCTCGGACAGGGTCCACTGAAGCTTTCTTT
TRBV6-6	TRBJ1-2	.	.	15	CASSLNIISNYDYTF	TGTGCCAGCAGTTTAAATATAATTTCTAACTATGACTACACCTTC
TRBV10-3	TRBJ2-7	.	.	15	CAISESGRQKYEQYF	TGTGCCATCAGTGAGTCGGGGAGACAGAAATACGAGCAGTACTTC
TRBV5-1	TRBJ2-7	.	TRBD1	15	CASSKGQGAFDEQYF	TGCGCCAGCAGCAAGGGACAGGGCGCTTTCGACGAGCAGTACTTC
TRBV5-1	TRBJ2-7	many	TRBD2	17	CASSLGAGGPRSYEQYF	TGCGCCAGCAGCTTGGGAGCGGGAGGGCCTCGCTCCTACGAGCAGTACTTC
TRBV24-1	TRBJ2-7	.	.	14	CATSDFSGSYEQYF	TGCGCCACCAGTGATTTTTCGGGCTCCTACGAGCAGTACTTC
TRBV10-3	TRBJ2-5	.	TRBD1	14	CATRQGERQETQYF	TGTGCCACGAGACAGGGGGAACGCCAAGAGACCCAGTACTTC
TRBV30	TRBJ2-7	.	.	12	CAWTLEGGEQYF	TGTGCCTGGACTTTAGAAGGCGGCGAGCAGTACTTC
TRBV20-1	TRBJ2-5	.	TRBD1	13	CSAWDRGKETQYF	TGCAGTGCGTGGGACAGGGGAAAGGAGACCCAGTACTTC
TRBV20-1	TRBJ1-2	.	.	14	CSARARTTDYGYTF	TGCAGTGCTCGAGCCCGGACGACGGACTATGGCTACACCTTC
TRBV14	TRBJ1-3	.	.	14	CASSQVRDLNTIYF	TGTGCCAGCAGCCAAGTAAGGGACCTGAACACCATATATTTT
TRBV28	TRBJ1-1	.	.	14	CASRALLRGLEAFF	TGTGCCAGCAGGGCGCTTCTTAGGGGGTTGGAAGCTTTCTTT
TRBV25-1	TRBJ1-1	many	TRBD1	14	CASSEFAGGSEAFF	TGTGCCAGCAGTGAATTCGCAGGGGGCTCTGAAGCTTTCTTT
TRBV6-5	TRBJ2-5	many	.	17	CASSAMGTPALGETQYF	TGTGCCAGCAGCGCCATGGGGACCCCGGCGCTTGGGGAGACCCAGTACTTC
TRBV18	TRBJ1-3	many	.	14	CASSRRISGNTIYF	TGTGCCAGCTCGCGACGGATCTCTGGAAACACCATATATTTT